This T cell receptor beta chain was sequenced during a study of cytomegalovirus exposure and HLA in healthy donors. Germline V lookup: CDR1 MNHEY, CDR2 SMNVEV (reference sequence). The CDR3 extends over 14 amino acids. V was clipped by 7 bases and J by 4 bases; unmatched bases: 7. The PCR had 60 Vbeta and 13 Jbeta primers. Sequenced by immunoSEQ multiplex PCR; TCRdb stores in-frame clones only, minus some. In all, the sample yields tens of thousands of clones. Sequencing was carried out using PBMCs. The chain uses TRBV27 and TRBJ2-1, with 7 bases identical to TRBD2. The receptor's source is a man aged 18 to 29 in good health and CMV-seropositive. The CDR3 bases are TGTGCCAGCAACGGCGGGGGAAGGTACAATGAGCAGTTCTTC. Residues: CASNGGGRYNEQFF.